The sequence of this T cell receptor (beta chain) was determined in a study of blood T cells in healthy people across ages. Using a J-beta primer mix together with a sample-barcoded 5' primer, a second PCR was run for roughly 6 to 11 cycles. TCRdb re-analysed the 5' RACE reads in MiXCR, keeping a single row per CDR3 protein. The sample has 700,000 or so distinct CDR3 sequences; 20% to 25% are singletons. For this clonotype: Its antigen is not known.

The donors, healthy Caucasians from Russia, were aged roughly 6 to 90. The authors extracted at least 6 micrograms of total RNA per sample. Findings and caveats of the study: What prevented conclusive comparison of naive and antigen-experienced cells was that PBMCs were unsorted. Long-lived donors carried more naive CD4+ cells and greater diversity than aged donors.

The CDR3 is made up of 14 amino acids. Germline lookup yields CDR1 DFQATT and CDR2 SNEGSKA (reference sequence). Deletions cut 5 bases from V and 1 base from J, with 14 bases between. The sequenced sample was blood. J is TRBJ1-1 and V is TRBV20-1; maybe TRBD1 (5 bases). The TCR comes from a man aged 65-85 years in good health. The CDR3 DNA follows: TGCAGTGCTCTGAGACTAGACAGGAACACTGAAGCTTTCTTT. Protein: CSALRLDRNTEAFF.